This T cell receptor beta chain was found in a study of blood T cells in healthy people across ages. It was with a sample-barcoded 5' primer and a J-beta primer mix that a second PCR of roughly 6 to 11 cycles was run. TCRdb itself ran the 5' RACE reads through MiXCR, one entry per CDR3 protein. The table lists fewer than 950,000 distinct CDR3 sequences, about 34% of them singletons. The length of the CDR3 is 14 residues. Trimming at V came to 9 bases and at J to 4 bases, leaving 10 bases not matched to a gene. Germline-derived CDR1 and CDR2 are LNHDA and SQIVND (reference sequence). The specimen was blood. The chain combines TRBV19 with TRBJ2-7; 9 bases are shared with TRBD1. This receptor was identified in a man aged 18-30 years in good health. In nucleotides, the CDR3 is TGTGCCAGCTGCCCCGGGACAGGGACGTACGAGCAGTACTTC. This encodes CASCPGTGTYEQYF. The whole variable domain, remainder taken from reference TRBV19 and TRBJ2-7, is DGGITQSPKYLFRKEGQNVTLSCEQNLNHDAMYWYRQDPGQGLRLIYYSQIVNDFQKGDIAEGYSVSREKKESFPLTVTSAQKNPTAFYLCASCPGTGTYEQYFGPGTRLTVT.